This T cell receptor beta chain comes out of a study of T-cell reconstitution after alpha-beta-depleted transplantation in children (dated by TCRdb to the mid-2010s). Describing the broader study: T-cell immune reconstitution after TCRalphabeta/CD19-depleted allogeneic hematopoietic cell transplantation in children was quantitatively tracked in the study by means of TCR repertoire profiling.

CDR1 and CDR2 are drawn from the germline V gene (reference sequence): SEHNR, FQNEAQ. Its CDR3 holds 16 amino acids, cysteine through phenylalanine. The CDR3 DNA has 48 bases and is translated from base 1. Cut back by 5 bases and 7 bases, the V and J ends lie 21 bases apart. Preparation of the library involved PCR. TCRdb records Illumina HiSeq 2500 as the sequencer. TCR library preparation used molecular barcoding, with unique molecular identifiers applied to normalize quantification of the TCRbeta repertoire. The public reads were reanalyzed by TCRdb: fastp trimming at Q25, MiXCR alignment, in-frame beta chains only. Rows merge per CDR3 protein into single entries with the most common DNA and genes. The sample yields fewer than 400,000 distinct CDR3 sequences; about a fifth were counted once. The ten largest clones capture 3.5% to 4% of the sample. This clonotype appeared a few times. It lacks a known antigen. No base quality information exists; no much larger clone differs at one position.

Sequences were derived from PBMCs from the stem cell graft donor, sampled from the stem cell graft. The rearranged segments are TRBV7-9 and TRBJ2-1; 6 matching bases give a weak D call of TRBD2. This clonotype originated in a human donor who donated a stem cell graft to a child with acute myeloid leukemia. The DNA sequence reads TGTGCCAGCAGCCCCCCGGGGGTTAGAGAGGGAAATGAGCAGTTCTTC. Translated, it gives CASSPPGVREGNEQFF.